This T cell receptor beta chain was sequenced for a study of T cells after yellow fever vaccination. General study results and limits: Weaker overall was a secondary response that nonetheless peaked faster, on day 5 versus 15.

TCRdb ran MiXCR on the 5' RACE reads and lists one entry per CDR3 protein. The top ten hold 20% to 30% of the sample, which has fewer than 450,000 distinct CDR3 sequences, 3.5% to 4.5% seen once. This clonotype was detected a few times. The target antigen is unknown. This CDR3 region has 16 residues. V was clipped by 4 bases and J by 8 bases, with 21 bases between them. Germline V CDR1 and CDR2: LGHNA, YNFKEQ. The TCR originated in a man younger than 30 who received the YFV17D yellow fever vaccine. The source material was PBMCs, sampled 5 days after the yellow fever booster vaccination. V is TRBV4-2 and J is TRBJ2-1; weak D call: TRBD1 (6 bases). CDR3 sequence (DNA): TGTGCCAGCAGCCTTTCTTTGGGCTATGGGGGCGATGAGCAGTTCTTC. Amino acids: CASSLSLGYGGDEQFF.